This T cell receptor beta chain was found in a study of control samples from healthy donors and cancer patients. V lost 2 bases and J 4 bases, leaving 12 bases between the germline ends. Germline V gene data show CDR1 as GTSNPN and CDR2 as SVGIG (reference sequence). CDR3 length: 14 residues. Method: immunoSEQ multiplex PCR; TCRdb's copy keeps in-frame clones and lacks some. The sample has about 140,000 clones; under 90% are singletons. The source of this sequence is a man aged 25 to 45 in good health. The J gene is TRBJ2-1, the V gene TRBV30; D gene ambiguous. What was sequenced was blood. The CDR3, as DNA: TGTGCCTGGAGTAACTACGGCCCATACAATGAGCAGTTCTTC. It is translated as CAWSNYGPYNEQFF. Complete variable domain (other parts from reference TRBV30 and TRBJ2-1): SQTIHQWPATLVQPVGSPLSLECTVEGTSNPNLYWYRQAAGRGLQLLFYSVGIGQISSEVPQNLSASRPQDRQFILSSKKLLLSDSGFYLCAWSNYGPYNEQFFGPGTRLTVL.